This T cell receptor (beta chain) was sequenced for a study of blood T cells in healthy people across ages. The study, taken as a whole, reports: Greater diversity and more naive CD4+ cells were seen in long-lived donors than in aged donors.

There are 18 residues in the CDR3. V gave up 5 bases and J gave up 7 bases, with 27 bases separating them. CDR1 and CDR2 (germline): SGHTA, FQGNSA. Primers used in a second PCR of about 7 to 12 cycles were a sample-barcoded 5' primer and a J-beta primer mix. TCRdb passed the 5' RACE reads through MiXCR, listing each CDR3 protein once. The sample lists approximately 1.5 million distinct CDR3 sequences, approximately 42% occurring once. With respect to this clonotype: Its target is unknown.

Sequenced sample: blood. The V and J genes are TRBV7-2 and TRBJ2-1, with D maybe TRBD2 (7 bases). This TCR came from a woman aged 18-29 years in good health. In DNA form, the CDR3 reads TGTGCCAGCAGCCGTGCTCGGGGGCGGGGGAAGGGTTTGAATGAGCAGTTCTTC. Protein: CASSRARGRGKGLNEQFF.